The source of this T cell receptor beta chain is a study of cytomegalovirus exposure and HLA in healthy donors. Overall study context: Earlier, 150 million to 200 million T cells were analyzed, and some 120 million unique TCR beta sequences were found among them.

PCR primers comprised 60 Vbeta and 13 Jbeta primers. Sequencing was performed with immunoSEQ multiplex PCR; in TCRdb, only in-frame clones are kept and a portion is missing. The sample has 100,000 to 150,000 clones; 70% to 85% are singletons. Sequenced: PBMCs. The clonotype comes from a boy between 2 and 10 years old in good health and CMV-seronegative.

CDR3 bases: TGTGCCAGCAGCTTAATGGGCGGGAGGTCAGATGAGCAGTTCTTC. The encoded protein is CASSLMGGRSDEQFF. The V call is TRBV7-3, the J call TRBJ2-1; TRBD2 agrees at 8 bases. Germline V gives CDR1 SGHTA, CDR2 FQGTGA. The V gene end was trimmed by 1 base and the J gene end by 8 bases; junction bases not matched to a gene: 7. CDR3 length: 15 residues.